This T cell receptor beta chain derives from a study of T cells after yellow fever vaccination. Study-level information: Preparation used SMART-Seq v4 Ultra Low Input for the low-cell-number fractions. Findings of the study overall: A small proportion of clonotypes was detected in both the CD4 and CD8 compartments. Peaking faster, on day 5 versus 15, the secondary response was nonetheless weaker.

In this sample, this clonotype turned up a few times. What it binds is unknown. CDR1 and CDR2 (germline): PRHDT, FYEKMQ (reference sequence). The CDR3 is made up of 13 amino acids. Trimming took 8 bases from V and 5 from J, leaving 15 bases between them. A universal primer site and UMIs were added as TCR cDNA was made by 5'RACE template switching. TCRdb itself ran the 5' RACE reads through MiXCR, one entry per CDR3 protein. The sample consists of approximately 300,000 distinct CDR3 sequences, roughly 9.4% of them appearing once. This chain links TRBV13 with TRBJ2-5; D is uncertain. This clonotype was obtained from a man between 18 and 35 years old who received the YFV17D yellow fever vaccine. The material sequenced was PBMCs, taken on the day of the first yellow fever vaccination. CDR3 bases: TGTGCCAGCTCAACTTACCTGACGGAGACCCAGTACTTC. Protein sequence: CASSTYLTETQYF. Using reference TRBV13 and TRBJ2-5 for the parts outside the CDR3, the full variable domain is AAGVIQSPRHLIKEKRETATLKCYPIPRHDTVYWYQQGPGQDPQFLISFYEKMQSDKGSIPDRFSAQQFSDYHSELNMSSLELGDSALYFCASSTYLTETQYFGPGTRLLVL.